Shown below are 10 T cell receptor beta chains from a single sample sequenced in a study of blood T cell repertoires in COVID-19. Using immunoSEQ multiplex PCR, the repertoire was profiled, and TCRdb retains in-frame clones only, with some absent. The sample has about 130,000 clones; roughly 86% are singletons. Specimen: peripheral blood. The source of these receptors is a human donor in a cohort sampled during active COVID-19.

The chain joins TRBV6-5 to TRBJ1-1; the match to TRBD1 covers 7 bases. The CDR3 length is 15 residues. J gave up 8 bases and V 6 bases, and 15 bases lay outside the gene matches. Germline V CDR1 and CDR2: MNHEY, SVGAGI. As DNA, the CDR3 is TGTGCCAGCAGCTACGACAATTTAAACAGGGGAGAAGCTTTCTTT. Residues: CASSYDNLNRGEAFF.

This chain connects TRBV27 to TRBJ2-7; TRBD1 might be the D (5 bases). This CDR3 comprises 14 residues. Trimming removed 6 bases from V and 5 bases from J, with 17 bases in between. Looked up from germline, CDR1 is MNHEY and CDR2 is SMNVEV (reference sequence). The CDR3 loop reads CASSRYPGPHEQYF. The CDR3 DNA reads TGTGCCAGCAGCAGGTATCCAGGGCCCCACGAGCAGTACTTC.

The chain employs TRBV9 and TRBJ2-7; the D gene is possibly TRBD2 (6 bases). Germline lookup yields CDR1 SGDLS and CDR2 YYNGEE. The CDR3 covers 17 residues. Trimming stripped 3 bases from V and 3 bases from J, with 22 bases between. CDR3 bases: TGTGCCAGCAGCGCCGGGGCGGGGCAAACCCCCTACTACGAGCAGTACTTC. Amino acids: CASSAGAGQTPYYEQYF. Looking up the rest from reference TRBV9 and TRBJ2-7 gives the full variable domain: DSGVTQTPKHLITATGQRVTLRCSPRSGDLSVYWYQQSLDQGLQFLIQYYNGEERAKGNILERFSAQQFPDLHSELNLSSLELGDSALYFCASSAGAGQTPYYEQYFGPGTRLTVT.

The V call is TRBV9, the J call TRBJ1-2; D unclear. Trimming removed 3 bases from V and 3 bases from J, with 9 bases in between. CDR1 SGDLS and CDR2 YYNGEE come from the germline V gene. CDR3 size: 13 residues. CDR3 in DNA: TGTGCCAGCAGCGCACATCGTGACTATGGCTACACCTTC. Its protein is CASSAHRDYGYTF.

This rearrangement joins TRBV19 to TRBJ1-5; D call uncertain. V was shortened by 7 bases and J by 0 bases, with 7 bases between the two germline ends. Germline V lookup: CDR1 LNHDA, CDR2 SQIVND (reference sequence). The CDR3 extends over 13 amino acids. The CDR3 reads CASNPGSNQPQHF. The DNA for the CDR3 is TGTGCCAGTAATCCCGGTAGCAATCAGCCCCAGCATTTT.

DNA for the CDR3: TGTGCCAGCAGCTTGGGGACTATCAATCAGCCCCAGCATTTT. Translation gives CASSLGTINQPQHF. The chain has TRBV5-6 and TRBJ1-5; no clear D. Between the trimmed V and J ends, which lost 0 bases and 3 bases, there was a span of 7 bases. Germline V gene sequence: CDR1 SGHDT, CDR2 YYEEEE. This CDR3 comprises 14 residues.

This clone was recorded only once. The J gene is TRBJ1-1, the V gene TRBV27, with 7 bases that match TRBD1. The CDR3 is made up of 16 amino acids. The junction had 4 bases not matched to a gene; V was cut back by 0 bases and J by 0 bases. Per the germline V gene, CDR1 is MNHEY and CDR2 is SMNVEV (reference sequence). The CDR3 sequence is CASSLSQGQMNTEAFF. In DNA, the CDR3 is TGTGCCAGCAGTTTATCTCAGGGACAGATGAACACTGAAGCTTTCTTT.

The chain is built from TRBV5-1 and TRBJ2-5, with 8 positions matching TRBD1. Germline CDR1 SGHRS, CDR2 YFSETQ. V lost 0 bases, J lost 5 bases, and 3 bases stayed unmatched. The CDR3 totals 14 residues. CDR3 loop: CASSLGQGKETQYF. The CDR3 nucleotides read TGCGCCAGCAGCTTGGGACAGGGGAAGGAGACCCAGTACTTC.

The rearrangement joins TRBV5-1 to TRBJ2-5, with a tentative D call TRBD1 (6 bases). The CDR3 length is 16 residues. From germline, CDR1 is SGHRS and CDR2 YFSETQ. V lost 0 bases to trimming and J lost 2 bases, with 14 bases between them. The CDR3 region is CASSLAPSQGQETQYF. DNA of the CDR3: TGCGCCAGCAGCTTGGCCCCTTCACAGGGACAAGAGACCCAGTACTTC. The variable domain in full, with the rest retrieved from reference TRBV5-1 and TRBJ2-5, is KAGVTQTPRYLIKTRGQQVTLSCSPISGHRSVSWYQQTPGQGLQFLFEYFSETQRNKGNFPGRFSGRQFSNSRSEMNVSTLELGDSALYLCASSLAPSQGQETQYFGPGTRLLVL.

V gene TRBV4-1 combines with J gene TRBJ2-7; a weak D match, TRBD1 (5 bases). The CDR3 consists of 14 residues. V dropped 4 bases and J dropped 1 base, with 11 bases sitting between them. Germline CDR1 MGHRA, CDR2 YSYEKL. CDR3 protein: CASSLDQGSYEQYF. For the CDR3, the DNA is TGCGCCAGCAGCCTCGATCAGGGTTCCTACGAGCAGTACTTC.